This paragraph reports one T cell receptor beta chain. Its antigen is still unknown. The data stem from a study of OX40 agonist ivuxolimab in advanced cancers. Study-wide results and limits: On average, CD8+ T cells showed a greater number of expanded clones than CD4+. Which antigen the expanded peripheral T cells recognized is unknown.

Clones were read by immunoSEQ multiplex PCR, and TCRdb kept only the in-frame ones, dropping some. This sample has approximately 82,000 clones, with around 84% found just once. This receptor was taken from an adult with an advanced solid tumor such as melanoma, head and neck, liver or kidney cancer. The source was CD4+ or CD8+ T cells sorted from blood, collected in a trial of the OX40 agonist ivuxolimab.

The CDR3 region is CASAGPGGPPDTQYF. As DNA, the CDR3 is TGTGCCAGTGCCGGGCCAGGGGGGCCCCCAGATACGCAGTATTTT. The chain recombines TRBV2 with TRBJ2-3; TRBD1 is a possible D gene (7 bases). The ends were cut back, 9 bases at V and 4 bases at J, with 20 bases in the middle. The CDR3 runs 15 residues. Per germline, CDR1 SNHLY and CDR2 FYNNEI. Drawing the rest from reference TRBV2 and TRBJ2-3, the complete variable domain is EPEVTQTPSHQVTQMGQEVILRCVPISNHLYFYWYRQILGQKVEFLVSFYNNEISEKSEIFDDQFSVERPDGSNFTLKIRSTKLEDSAMYFCASAGPGGPPDTQYFGPGTRLTVL.